This T cell receptor (beta chain) was identified in a study of blood T cell repertoires in COVID-19 (dated by TCRdb to about 2020). Concerning the study at large: The collaborator samples originated in the United States, Italy and Spain and spanned the acute and convalescent phases of COVID-19. Subjects who had been exposed to COVID-19, were actively infected with it, or had recovered from it provided the deeply sampled blood TCRbeta repertoires that made up the dataset. Sample metadata almost always included a de-identified subject ID, COVID-19 status, age in years and sex. The repertoires were released in a freely available public database meant as a resource for research on the immune response to SARS-CoV-2. The prospective study material was composed of cDNA or gDNA derived from T cells, B-cell-depleted T cells, or PBMCs. Samples came from the ongoing ImmuneRACE study (first 160 participants) plus 1,254 subjects from 6 global collaborators. Where available, HLA class I and class II types were taken from metadata supplied by the sample provider and were not determined by assay-based typing.

The immunoSEQ Assay, a bias-controlled multiplex PCR, was used to amplify TCRbeta CDR3 regions from genomic DNA. For the original study's pipeline: Within the assay, amplification of reference gene primers was used to estimate how many nucleated cells each sample contained. To quantify the absolute abundance of each unique TCRbeta CDR3 rearrangement, sequence reads were collapsed and filtered. For each sample, productive Simpson clonality was calculated as the square root of Simpson's diversity index across productive rearrangements. TCRdb took over this immuneACCESS table, retaining in-frame rearrangements with V and J assigned. Such tables are incomplete; in checked studies, under half of the missing clones stem from an unresolved V gene, and the remainder is unexplained. V, J and clone size derive from that table, while D and trimming were established from the DNA sequence. This sample has more than 80,000 clones in its table, and 90% of those were observed once. The ten largest clones take up roughly 6.3% of the sample.

General study outcomes and caveats: The amount of clinical and demographic metadata varied by source and participant and was provided uncurated.

One collaborating source in Seattle enrolled patients while the patients were actively infected and followed the patients over time throughout the course of disease. Whole blood was collected in K2EDTA tubes by collaborating institutions according to the institutions' own protocols. For TCRbeta analysis, collaborator samples were shipped as frozen whole blood, as isolated PBMCs, or as DNA extracted from either sample type. V sheds 3 bases and J sheds 7 bases, leaving 14 bases between their ends. According to the germline V gene, CDR1 reads SGHDT and CDR2 reads YYEEEE. The CDR3 runs 15 residues from the cysteine to the phenylalanine. Kept here is only the CDR3 DNA, which spans 45 bases and is read in frame from base 1. With respect to this clone: What this receptor recognizes is not known. No much larger clone is present one base from it, and per-base qualities are unavailable.

The sequencing input was peripheral blood. The rearrangement joined TRBV5-6 to TRBJ1-6; TRBD1 is a possible D gene, resting on 6 matching bases. This sequence originates from a man between 18 and 29 years old with COVID-19, enrolled during active disease. The nucleotide sequence is given as TGTGCCAGCAGCTCGTCGGTCAGGGGCAATTCACCCCTCCACTTT. It codes for CASSSSVRGNSPLHF.